These 23 T cell receptor beta chains were sequenced from one sample in a study of regulatory T cells in long-lasting Graves disease. Regarding time point: newly diagnosed GD, antithyroid drugs for less than 3 months. With RNA extracted from PBMCs as input, the TCR library was made. Arm-PCR of CDR3 regions with iRepertoire HTBI primers generated TCR beta libraries. TCRdb redid the calling of the multiplex PCR reads with MiXCR, one entry per CDR3 protein. The sample shows 550,000 to 700,000 distinct CDR3 sequences, about 16% of them seen only once. This sample also belongs to another study, concerning T cells in Graves' hyperthyroidism and ophthalmopathy.

Sequencing was performed on peripheral blood mononuclear cells (PBMCs), taken at new diagnosis, from a patient treated with antithyroid drugs. These receptor sequences come from a man between 18 and 29 years old with Graves disease.

The V gene is TRBV30, the J gene TRBJ2-1; D unresolved. Deletions cut 1 base from V and 10 bases from J, with 8 bases between. Germline-derived CDR1 and CDR2 are GTSNPN and SVGIG (reference sequence). The CDR3 sequence is 11 residues long. CDR3 DNA: TGTGCCTGGAGTGGAAGTTACGAGCAGTTCTTC. It yields the protein CAWSGSYEQFF.

The rearrangement links TRBV27 to TRBJ2-3; 7 bases map to TRBD1. This CDR3 spans 16 amino acids. Germline trimming cut 2 bases from V and 1 base from J; bases unmatched to any gene: 6. The V gene's germline CDR1 is MNHEY and CDR2 SMNVEV (reference sequence). The CDR3 bases are TGTGCCAGCAGTTTAGGGACAGTAGTACGCACAGATACGCAGTATTTT. Protein product: CASSLGTVVRTDTQYF.

In this sample, this clonotype turned up many times. This chain links TRBV9 with TRBJ2-3; 8 bases align to TRBD2. V shed 4 bases, J shed 3 bases, and the junction held 7 bases outside the gene matches. The CDR3 sequence is 15 residues long. Germline loops: CDR1 SGDLS, CDR2 YYNGEE. The CDR3 loop is CASSPHGRGTDTQYF. CDR3 DNA: TGTGCCAGCAGCCCACACGGGAGGGGGACAGATACGCAGTATTTT.

The sample holds many counts of this clonotype. CDR3 sequence: CASSFTGDGNYGYTF. CDR3 nucleotides: TGTGCCAGCAGTTTCACCGGCGACGGTAACTATGGCTACACCTTC. The chain links TRBV12-3 or TRBV12-4 to TRBJ1-2; D is unresolved. This CDR3 comprises 15 residues. Trimming cost V 3 bases and J 1 base, with 12 bases left between them.

The sample holds a few counts of this clonotype. The J gene is TRBJ2-3, the V gene TRBV29-1; perhaps TRBD1 as D (5 bases). The germline V gene encodes CDR1 SQVTM and CDR2 ANQGSEA. This CDR3 comprises 15 residues. Trimming left V 0 bases short and J 3 bases short, with 13 bases between. The CDR3: CSVEDQGLRTDTQYF. The CDR3 DNA reads as TGCAGCGTTGAAGATCAGGGATTACGGACAGATACGCAGTATTTT.

The chain is built from TRBV9 and TRBJ1-4; D remains unclear. The CDR3 loop spans 16 amino acids. The V end was cut by 0 bases, the J end by 0 bases, with 9 bases between. CDR1 SGDLS and CDR2 YYNGEE come from the germline V gene. The CDR3 loop is CASSVGAGTTNEKLFF. As DNA, the CDR3 is TGTGCCAGCAGCGTAGGGGCAGGAACAACTAATGAAAAACTGTTTTTT. The complete variable domain, with remaining parts taken from reference TRBV9 and TRBJ1-4, reads DSGVTQTPKHLITATGQRVTLRCSPRSGDLSVYWYQQSLDQGLQFLIQYYNGEERAKGNILERFSAQQFPDLHSELNLSSLELGDSALYFCASSVGAGTTNEKLFFGSGTQLSVL.

Only a few counts were recorded for this clonotype. The chain recombines TRBV6-5 with TRBJ2-2; TRBD2 might be the D (6 bases). Trimming removed 2 bases at V and 1 base at J, with 20 bases between. Germline V lookup: CDR1 MNHEY, CDR2 SVGAGI. This CDR3 is built from 19 residues. The CDR3 coding sequence is TGTGCCAGCAGTTACATCAGGGTAGGCCGGCGGGGGAACACCGGGGAGCTGTTTTTT. Residues: CASSYIRVGRRGNTGELFF.

This clonotype was counted at least ten times. J is TRBJ1-3 and V is TRBV28, with 7 bases lining up with TRBD1. Unmatched junction bases numbered 7, after V lost 4 bases and J lost 7 bases. Germline CDR1 reads MDHEN; CDR2 reads SYDVKM. This CDR3 contains 14 residues. CDR3 loop: CASSSADRVNTIYF. As DNA, the CDR3 is TGTGCCAGCAGTTCCGCCGACAGGGTTAACACCATATATTTT.

The chain couples TRBV5-1 to TRBJ2-7, with 11 bases matching TRBD1. Trimming cost V 3 bases and J 2 bases; bases outside gene matches: 10. The CDR3 sequence is 17 residues long. The V gene's germline CDR1 is SGHRS and CDR2 YFSETQ. The CDR3 sequence: CASSSNPPDRGPYEQYF. CDR3 bases: TGCGCCAGCAGCTCCAACCCTCCGGACAGGGGGCCCTACGAGCAGTACTTC.

This clonotype was counted many times. The rearrangement joins TRBV11-2 to TRBJ1-2; D remains unclear. The germline CDR1 and CDR2 sequences are SGHAT and FQNNGV. This CDR3 is 11 amino acids long. Trimming removed 3 bases at V and 7 bases at J, with 6 bases between. The CDR3 DNA sequence: TGTGCCAGCAGCTTCGTAGGTGGCTACACCTTC. It translates to CASSFVGGYTF.

This clonotype came up a few times. The V call is TRBV6-2 or TRBV6-3, the J call TRBJ2-3; D remains ambiguous. CDR1 and CDR2 from the germline V gene are MNHEY and SVGEGT. The V gene lost 4 bases and the J gene lost 5 bases, with 10 bases spanning the gap. This CDR3 has 13 residues. Here the CDR3 reads CASSFRRGDTQYF. As DNA, the CDR3 is TGTGCCAGCAGTTTTAGGCGAGGAGATACGCAGTATTTT.

This clonotype was seen repeatedly, ten times or more. The chain combines TRBV9 with TRBJ2-1, with TRBD1 matching over 8 bases. This CDR3 spans 14 amino acids. J lost 4 bases, V lost 0 bases, and 0 bases had no gene match. Per germline, CDR1 SGDLS and CDR2 YYNGEE. The CDR3 is CASSVGQGYNEQFF. CDR3 in DNA: TGTGCCAGCAGCGTAGGACAGGGGTACAATGAGCAGTTCTTC.

The chain couples TRBV6-5 to TRBJ2-5, with D possibly being TRBD1 or TRBD2 (6 bases each). The CDR3 has 17 amino acids. Trimming pared 0 bases from V and 5 bases from J, leaving 19 bases between. Germline values: CDR1 MNHEY, CDR2 SVGAGI. The CDR3 reads CASSYSVRGAALETQYF. In DNA, the CDR3 is TGTGCCAGCAGTTACTCCGTGAGGGGGGCGGCCCTTGAGACCCAGTACTTC.

This clonotype was counted ten times or more. This chain uses TRBV7-8 with TRBJ2-1, with 8 bases identical to TRBD2. Germline V gene sequence: CDR1 SGHVS, CDR2 FQNEAQ. This CDR3 is built from 18 residues. J gave up 2 bases and V 1 base, and 10 bases lay outside the gene matches. CDR3 amino acids: CASSLGAAGGTPYNEQFF. In DNA form, the CDR3 reads TGTGCCAGCAGCTTAGGCGCCGCGGGGGGCACCCCCTACAATGAGCAGTTCTTC.

This clonotype was picked up many times. The chain has TRBV5-1 and TRBJ1-2; 10 bases match TRBD1. V lost 5 bases, J lost 8 bases, and 6 bases stayed unmatched. The germline gives CDR1 SGHRS, CDR2 YFSETQ. This CDR3 region has 13 residues. The CDR3 coding sequence is TGCGCCAGCAGTCGTGACAGGGGGCGAGGCTACACCTTC. Translating it yields CASSRDRGRGYTF.

To note about this clonotype: One base away lies a much larger clone, so this may be a sequencing read error. The chain has TRBV10-3 and TRBJ1-1; a possible D gene is TRBD1 (5 bases). The CDR3 consists of 12 residues. Germline V gene sequence: CDR1 ENHRY, CDR2 SYGVKD. V was cut by 5 bases and J by 7 bases, with 11 bases left in between. CDR3 protein: CAISSVGGEAFF. The CDR3 DNA reads as TGTGCCATCAGTTCTGTCGGGGGTGAAGCTTTCTTT.

The chain is built from TRBV15 and TRBJ1-4; D remains ambiguous. V lost 2 bases, J lost 5 bases, and 15 bases lay in between. The CDR3 totals 16 residues. Germline V gives CDR1 LNHNV, CDR2 YYDKDF (reference sequence). The CDR3 spells CATSRLFGSSNEKLFF. CDR3 DNA sequence: TGTGCCACCAGCAGATTATTTGGAAGTTCAAATGAAAAACTGTTTTTT.

This clonotype occurred a few times. The chain is built from TRBV2 and TRBJ2-2; D remains ambiguous. V was cut by 7 bases and J by 2 bases, with 11 bases left in between. Germline V CDR1 and CDR2: SNHLY, FYNNEI. CDR3 size: 14 residues. DNA for the CDR3: TGTGCCAGCACCCTCGGGTTAAACACCGGGGAGCTGTTTTTT. The encoded protein is CASTLGLNTGELFF.

This sequence joins TRBV7-2 and TRBJ2-1, with 15 positions matching TRBD2. Trimming cost V 6 bases and J 13 bases; bases outside gene matches: 10. Germline CDR1 and CDR2: SGHTA and FQGNSA. The CDR3 has 15 residues. The CDR3 nucleotides read TGTGCCAGCAGGGGAAGGACTAGCGGGAGGGGCTTACAGTTCTTC. It codes for CASRGRTSGRGLQFF.

J is TRBJ1-3 and V is TRBV18, with 9 bases matching TRBD1. The CDR3 runs to 15 residues. V dropped 2 bases and J dropped 3; count of bases not matched to a gene: 2. The germline CDR1 and CDR2 sequences are KGHSH and LQKENI. Here the CDR3 reads CASSPGQGIGNTIYF. CDR3 nucleotides: TGTGCCAGCTCACCAGGACAGGGGATTGGAAACACCATATATTTT.

The sample holds many counts of this clonotype. A junction end diverges from the germline sequence, so it may reflect a read error. This sequence joins TRBV5-1 and TRBJ2-1, with D tentatively TRBD1 or TRBD2 (5 bases each). CDR3 size: 13 residues. Germline V lookup: CDR1 SGHRS, CDR2 YFSETQ. CDR3 protein: CASSLVGGNEQFF. In DNA form, the CDR3 reads TGTGCCAGCAGCTTAGTTGGGGGAAATGAGCAGTTCTTC.

This clonotype was seen repeatedly, ten times or more. The chain carries TRBV18 and TRBJ1-4; possible D gene TRBD1, 5 bases. The germline gives CDR1 KGHSH, CDR2 LQKENI. The CDR3 runs to 15 residues. V was pared by 6 bases and J by 5 bases, with 16 bases between. The CDR3 loop is CASSPSGTHNEKLFF. CDR3 in DNA: TGTGCCAGCTCTCCTTCCGGGACGCACAATGAAAAACTGTTTTTT.

In its sample, this clonotype was seen many times. The chain is built from TRBV24-1 and TRBJ2-7; tentative D call: TRBD2 (5 bases). The CDR3 is 15 amino acids. Trimming shortened V by 3 bases and J by 6 bases, and 17 bases separated the two germline ends. Germline-derived CDR1 and CDR2 are KGHDR and SFDVKD. In DNA, the CDR3 is TGTGCCACCAGTGATCAAACGGACTCTCCTTTCGAGCAGTACTTC. Amino acids: CATSDQTDSPFEQYF.